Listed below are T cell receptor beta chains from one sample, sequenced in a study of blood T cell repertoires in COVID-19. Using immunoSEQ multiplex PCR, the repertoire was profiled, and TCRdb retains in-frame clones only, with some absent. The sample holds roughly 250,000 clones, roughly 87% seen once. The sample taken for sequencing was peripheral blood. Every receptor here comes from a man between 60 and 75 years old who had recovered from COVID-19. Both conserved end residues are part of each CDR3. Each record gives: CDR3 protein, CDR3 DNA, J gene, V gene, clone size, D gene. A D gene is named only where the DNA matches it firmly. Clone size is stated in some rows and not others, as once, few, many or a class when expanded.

CDR3 protein: CASSDSGGYGYTF
CDR3 DNA: TGTGCCAGCAGTGACTCAGGGGGCTATGGCTACACCTTC
J gene: TRBJ1-2
V gene: TRBV6-4
clone size: .
D gene: .

CDR3 protein: CAWSVLRGNPNTGELFF
CDR3 DNA: TGTGCCTGGAGTGTCTTGCGGGGAAATCCGAACACCGGGGAGCTGTTTTTT
J gene: TRBJ2-2
V gene: TRBV30
clone size: .
D gene: .

CDR3 protein: CAAGTGADTQYF
CDR3 DNA: TGTGCCGCGGGGACAGGGGCAGATACGCAGTATTTT
J gene: TRBJ2-3
V gene: TRBV30
clone size: .
D gene: TRBD1

CDR3 protein: CASSLSLDRVAGELFF
CDR3 DNA: TGTGCCAGCAGCTTAAGTCTGGACAGGGTAGCCGGGGAGCTGTTTTTT
J gene: TRBJ2-2
V gene: TRBV7-7
clone size: .
D gene: TRBD1

CDR3 protein: CASSLARNSYEQYF
CDR3 DNA: TGTGCCAGCAGCTTGGCCAGGAACTCCTACGAGCAGTACTTC
J gene: TRBJ2-7
V gene: TRBV5-4
clone size: .
D gene: .

CDR3 protein: CASSLKTRGAGELFF
CDR3 DNA: TGTGCCAGCAGCTTAAAAACCAGGGGTGCCGGGGAGCTGTTTTTT
J gene: TRBJ2-2
V gene: TRBV5-4
clone size: .
D gene: .

CDR3 protein: CASSPSEERGGVTDTQYF
CDR3 DNA: TGTGCCAGCAGCCCTTCAGAAGAGCGGGGGGGGGTCACAGATACGCAGTATTTT
J gene: TRBJ2-3
V gene: TRBV3-1/TRBV3-2
clone size: .
D gene: TRBD2

CDR3 protein: CASSFQLAGDTDTQYF
CDR3 DNA: TGTGCCAGCAGCTTCCAACTAGCGGGGGACACAGATACGCAGTATTTT
J gene: TRBJ2-3
V gene: TRBV7-2
clone size: .
D gene: TRBD2

CDR3 protein: CASSLDLETGALYHRPLAKNIQYF
CDR3 DNA: TGTGCCAGCAGCTTAGATTTAGAGACAGGGGCCCTCTATCACCGACCACTAGCCAAAAACATTCAGTACTTC
J gene: TRBJ2-4
V gene: TRBV11-3
clone size: .
D gene: TRBD1

CDR3 protein: CASSQRSVYGYTF
CDR3 DNA: TGTGCCAGCAGCCAGAGATCTGTCTATGGCTACACCTTC
J gene: TRBJ1-2
V gene: TRBV3-1/TRBV3-2
clone size: .
D gene: .

CDR3 protein: CASSRDRATNEKLFF
CDR3 DNA: TGTGCCAGCAGCCGGGACAGAGCAACTAATGAAAAACTGTTTTTT
J gene: TRBJ1-4
V gene: TRBV11-2
clone size: .
D gene: TRBD1

CDR3 protein: CASSRRDYGYTF
CDR3 DNA: TGTGCCAGCAGTCGGAGGGACTATGGCTACACCTTC
J gene: TRBJ1-2
V gene: TRBV6-5
clone size: .
D gene: .

CDR3 protein: CATSVLGQGAYNEQFF
CDR3 DNA: TGTGCCACCAGTGTTCTCGGACAGGGGGCCTACAATGAGCAGTTCTTC
J gene: TRBJ2-1
V gene: TRBV24-1
clone size: .
D gene: TRBD1

CDR3 protein: CASSQHAGPKNIQYF
CDR3 DNA: TGTGCCAGCTCACAACACGCAGGGCCCAAAAACATTCAGTACTTC
J gene: TRBJ2-4
V gene: TRBV18
clone size: .
D gene: .

CDR3 protein: CASSRWDSGYTF
CDR3 DNA: TGTGCCAGCAGTCGCTGGGACAGCGGCTACACCTTC
J gene: TRBJ1-2
V gene: TRBV6-2/TRBV6-3
clone size: .
D gene: TRBD1

CDR3 protein: CASSDPLGTGTYGYTF
CDR3 DNA: TGTGCCAGCAGTGATCCCTTGGGGACAGGGACCTATGGCTACACCTTC
J gene: TRBJ1-2
V gene: TRBV25-1
clone size: .
D gene: TRBD1

CDR3 protein: CATRDRGAGSGNTIYF
CDR3 DNA: TGTGCCACCCGGGACAGGGGCGCAGGATCTGGAAACACCATATATTTT
J gene: TRBJ1-3
V gene: TRBV19
clone size: once
D gene: TRBD1

CDR3 protein: CASSSSLTEAFF
CDR3 DNA: TGTGCCAGCAGCTCCTCCTTGACTGAAGCTTTCTTT
J gene: TRBJ1-1
V gene: TRBV7-9
clone size: .
D gene: .

CDR3 protein: CAISSPGTGRAANTEAFF
CDR3 DNA: TGTGCCATCAGCTCCCCTGGGACAGGGAGGGCGGCGAACACTGAAGCTTTCTTT
J gene: TRBJ1-1
V gene: TRBV10-3
clone size: .
D gene: TRBD1

CDR3 protein: CASSPGQGFDEQFF
CDR3 DNA: TGTGCCAGCAGTCCGGGACAGGGGTTCGATGAGCAGTTCTTC
J gene: TRBJ2-1
V gene: TRBV6-5
clone size: .
D gene: TRBD1

CDR3 protein: CASIAGVSSPLHF
CDR3 DNA: TGTGCCAGCATAGCAGGGGTTAGTTCACCCCTCCACTTT
J gene: TRBJ1-6
V gene: TRBV21-1
clone size: .
D gene: .

CDR3 protein: CASSDFTGVYEQYF
CDR3 DNA: TGTGCCAGCAGTGATTTTACAGGGGTGTACGAGCAGTACTTC
J gene: TRBJ2-7
V gene: TRBV6-1
clone size: .
D gene: TRBD1

CDR3 protein: CASSPRTGLMNTEAFF
CDR3 DNA: TGTGCCAGTAGCCCGCGGACAGGACTCATGAACACTGAAGCTTTCTTT
J gene: TRBJ1-1
V gene: TRBV19
clone size: .
D gene: TRBD1

CDR3 protein: CASSESYRPGGELFF
CDR3 DNA: TGCGCCAGCAGTGAGTCCTACAGGCCGGGCGGGGAGCTGTTTTTT
J gene: TRBJ2-2
V gene: TRBV10-2
clone size: .
D gene: .

CDR3 protein: CASNESGAGIYEQYF
CDR3 DNA: TGTGCCAGCAATGAAAGCGGAGCGGGAATATACGAGCAGTACTTC
J gene: TRBJ2-7
V gene: TRBV2
clone size: .
D gene: TRBD2

CDR3 protein: CASTKTGNTIYF
CDR3 DNA: TGCGCCAGCACTAAAACTGGAAACACCATATATTTT
J gene: TRBJ1-3
V gene: TRBV5-1
clone size: .
D gene: .

CDR3 protein: CASSAPTPSGGVTDTQYF
CDR3 DNA: TGTGCCAGCAGCGCCCCCACCCCTAGCGGGGGAGTTACAGATACGCAGTATTTT
J gene: TRBJ2-3
V gene: TRBV9
clone size: .
D gene: TRBD2

CDR3 protein: CASSQGAGGGYNEQFF
CDR3 DNA: TGTGCCAGCAGCCAAGGGGCCGGGGGTGGATACAATGAGCAGTTCTTC
J gene: TRBJ2-1
V gene: TRBV14
clone size: .
D gene: .